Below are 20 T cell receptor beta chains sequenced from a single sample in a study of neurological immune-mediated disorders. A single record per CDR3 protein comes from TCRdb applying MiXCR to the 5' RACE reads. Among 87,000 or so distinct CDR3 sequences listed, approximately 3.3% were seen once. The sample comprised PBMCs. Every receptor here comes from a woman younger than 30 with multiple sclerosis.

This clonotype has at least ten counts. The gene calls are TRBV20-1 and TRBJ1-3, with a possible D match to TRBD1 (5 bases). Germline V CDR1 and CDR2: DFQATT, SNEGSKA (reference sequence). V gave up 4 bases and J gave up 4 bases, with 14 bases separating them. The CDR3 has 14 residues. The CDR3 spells CSANPQGSGNTIYF. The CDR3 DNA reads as TGCAGTGCTAACCCTCAGGGTTCCGGAAACACCATATATTTT.

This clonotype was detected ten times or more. The CDR3 DNA sequence: TGCAGCGTCGAAATATTCTCTGGAAACACCATATATTTT. Translating it yields CSVEIFSGNTIYF. The chain uses TRBV29-1 and TRBJ1-3, with unresolved D. This CDR3 is built from 13 residues. The germline gives CDR1 SQVTM, CDR2 ANQGSEA. V was shortened by 6 bases and J by 0 bases, with 9 bases between the two germline ends. The variable domain in full, with the rest retrieved from reference TRBV29-1 and TRBJ1-3, is SAVISQKPSRDICQRGTSLTIQCQVDSQVTMMFWYRQQPGQSLTLIATANQGSEATYESGFVIDKFPISRPNLTFSTLTVSNMSPEDSSIYLCSVEIFSGNTIYFGEGSWLTVV.

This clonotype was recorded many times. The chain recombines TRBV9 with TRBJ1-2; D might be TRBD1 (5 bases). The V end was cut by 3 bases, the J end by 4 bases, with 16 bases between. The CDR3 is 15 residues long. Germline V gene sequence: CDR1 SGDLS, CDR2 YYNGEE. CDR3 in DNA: TGTGCCAGCAGCGGGTGGGACGAACAACGCTATGGCTACACCTTC. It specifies CASSGWDEQRYGYTF.

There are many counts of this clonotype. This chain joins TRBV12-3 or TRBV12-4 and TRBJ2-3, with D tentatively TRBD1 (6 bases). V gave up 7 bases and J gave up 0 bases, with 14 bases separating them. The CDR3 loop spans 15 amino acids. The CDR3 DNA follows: TGTGCCAGCACCCCAGGGGCGGACAGCACAGATACGCAGTATTTT. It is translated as CASTPGADSTDTQYF.

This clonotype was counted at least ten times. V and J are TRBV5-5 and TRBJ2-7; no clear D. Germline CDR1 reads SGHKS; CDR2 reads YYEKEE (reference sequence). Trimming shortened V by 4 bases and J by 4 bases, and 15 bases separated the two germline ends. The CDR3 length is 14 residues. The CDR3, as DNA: TGTGCCAGCAGCAAGACAATTAGCTCGTACGAGCAGTACTTC. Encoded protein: CASSKTISSYEQYF.

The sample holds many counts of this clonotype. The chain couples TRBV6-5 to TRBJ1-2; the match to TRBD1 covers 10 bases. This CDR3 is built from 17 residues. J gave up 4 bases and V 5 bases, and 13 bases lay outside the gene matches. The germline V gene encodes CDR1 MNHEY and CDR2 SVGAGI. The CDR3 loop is CASSRGDRGPTLYGYTF. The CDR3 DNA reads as TGTGCCAGCAGTAGAGGGGACAGGGGTCCCACCCTCTATGGCTACACCTTC.

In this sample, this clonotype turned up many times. CDR3 residues: CASSQRQGVEGNEQFF. The CDR3 DNA reads TGTGCCAGCAGTCAAAGACAGGGAGTGGAGGGGAATGAGCAGTTCTTC. The chain recombines TRBV12-3 or TRBV12-4 with TRBJ2-1, with D possibly TRBD1 on 7 matching bases. V was cut by 5 bases and J by 7 bases, with 21 bases left in between. This CDR3 contains 16 residues.

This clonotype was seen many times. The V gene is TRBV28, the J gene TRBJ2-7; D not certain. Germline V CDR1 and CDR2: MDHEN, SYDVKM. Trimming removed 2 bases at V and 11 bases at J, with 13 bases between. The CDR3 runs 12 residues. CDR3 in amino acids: CASSLGQRREYF. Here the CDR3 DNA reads TGTGCCAGCAGTTTAGGGCAGCGAAGGGAGTACTTC.

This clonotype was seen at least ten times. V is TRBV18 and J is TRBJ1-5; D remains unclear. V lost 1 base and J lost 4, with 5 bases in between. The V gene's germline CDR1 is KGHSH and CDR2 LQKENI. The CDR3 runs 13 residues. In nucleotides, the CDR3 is TGTGCCAGCTCACCACAGTGGAATCAGCCCCAGCATTTT. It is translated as CASSPQWNQPQHF.

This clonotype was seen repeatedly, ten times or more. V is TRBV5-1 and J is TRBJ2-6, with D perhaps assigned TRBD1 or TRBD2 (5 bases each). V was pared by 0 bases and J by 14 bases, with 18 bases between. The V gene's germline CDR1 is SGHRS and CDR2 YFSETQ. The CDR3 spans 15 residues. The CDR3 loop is CASSLAIGGDSFLTF. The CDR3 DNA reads TGCGCCAGCAGCTTGGCGATTGGGGGAGATAGCTTCCTGACTTTC.

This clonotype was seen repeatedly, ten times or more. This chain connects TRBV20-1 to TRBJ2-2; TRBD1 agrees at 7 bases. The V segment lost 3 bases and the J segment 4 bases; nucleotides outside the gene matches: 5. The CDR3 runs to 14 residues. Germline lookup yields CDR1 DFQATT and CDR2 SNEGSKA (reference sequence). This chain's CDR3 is CSARKGASTGELFF. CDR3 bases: TGCAGTGCTAGGAAGGGGGCGAGCACCGGGGAGCTGTTTTTT.

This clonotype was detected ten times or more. CDR3 coding DNA: TGTGCCAGCAGGCCGCCGGGACAGGGGGGATACGAGCAGTACTTC. It is translated as CASRPPGQGGYEQYF. The chain joins TRBV7-9 to TRBJ2-7; TRBD1 agrees at 11 bases. Germline V gives CDR1 SEHNR, CDR2 FQNEAQ (reference sequence). This CDR3 has 15 residues. V trimming: 6 bases; J trimming: 4 bases; junction bases outside the gene matches: 8.

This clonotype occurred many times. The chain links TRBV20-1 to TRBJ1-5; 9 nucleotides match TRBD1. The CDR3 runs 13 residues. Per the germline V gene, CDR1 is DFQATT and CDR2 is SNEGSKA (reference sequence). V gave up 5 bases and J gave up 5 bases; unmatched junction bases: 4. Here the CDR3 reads CSAPDRGYQPQHF. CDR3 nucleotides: TGCAGTGCTCCGGACAGGGGCTATCAGCCCCAGCATTTT.

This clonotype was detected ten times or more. CDR3 loop: CASSNTSGSRNEQFF. CDR3 in DNA: TGTGCCAGCAGCAATACTAGCGGGAGTCGCAATGAGCAGTTCTTC. V and J are TRBV9 and TRBJ2-1; 11 bases are shared with TRBD2. The CDR3 contains 15 residues. In germline, CDR1 is SGDLS, CDR2 YYNGEE. V lost 4 bases, J lost 6 bases, and 6 bases stayed unmatched.

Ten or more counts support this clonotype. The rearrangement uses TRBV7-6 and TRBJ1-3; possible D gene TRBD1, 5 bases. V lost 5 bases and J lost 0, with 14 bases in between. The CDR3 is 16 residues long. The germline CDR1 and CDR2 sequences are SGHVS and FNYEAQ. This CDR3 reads CASSTDSPYSGNTIYF. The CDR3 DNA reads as TGTGCCAGCAGCACCGACAGCCCTTACTCTGGAAACACCATATATTTT.

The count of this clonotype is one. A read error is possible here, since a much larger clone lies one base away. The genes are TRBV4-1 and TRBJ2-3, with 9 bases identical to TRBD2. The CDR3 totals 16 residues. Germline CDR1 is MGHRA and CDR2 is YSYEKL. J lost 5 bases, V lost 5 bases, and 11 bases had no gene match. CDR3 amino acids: CASSLAKAGGQDTQYF. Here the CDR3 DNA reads TGCGCCAGCAGCTTGGCCAAGGCGGGGGGGCAAGATACGCAGTATTTT.

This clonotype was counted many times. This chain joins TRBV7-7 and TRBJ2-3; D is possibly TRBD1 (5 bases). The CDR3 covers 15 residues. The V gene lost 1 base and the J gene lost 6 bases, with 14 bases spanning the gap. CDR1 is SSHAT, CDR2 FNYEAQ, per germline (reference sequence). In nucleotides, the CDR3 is TGTGCCAGCAGCTTAGTTGGGGCTAAAGGGGATACGCAGTATTTT. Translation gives CASSLVGAKGDTQYF.

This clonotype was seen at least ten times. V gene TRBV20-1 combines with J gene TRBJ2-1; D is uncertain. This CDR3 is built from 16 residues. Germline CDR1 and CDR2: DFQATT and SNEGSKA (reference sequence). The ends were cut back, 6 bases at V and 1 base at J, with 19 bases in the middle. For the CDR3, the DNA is TGCAGTGCCATCAACCCGTCAGGTCGGTCCTACAATGAGCAGTTCTTC. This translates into CSAINPSGRSYNEQFF.

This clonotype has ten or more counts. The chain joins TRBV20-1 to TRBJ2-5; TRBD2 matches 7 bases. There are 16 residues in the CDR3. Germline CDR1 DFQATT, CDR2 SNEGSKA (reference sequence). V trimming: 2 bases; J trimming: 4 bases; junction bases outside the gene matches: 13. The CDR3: CSARWLGRGWIETQYF. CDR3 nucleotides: TGCAGTGCTAGATGGCTGGGGCGGGGGTGGATAGAGACCCAGTACTTC.

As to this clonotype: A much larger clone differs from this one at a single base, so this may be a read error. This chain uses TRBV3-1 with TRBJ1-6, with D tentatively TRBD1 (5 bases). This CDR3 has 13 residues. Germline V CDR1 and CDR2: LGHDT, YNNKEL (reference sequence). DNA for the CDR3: TGTGCCAGCAGCCGGGGGATTTATTCACCCCTCAACTTT. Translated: CASSRGIYSPLNF.